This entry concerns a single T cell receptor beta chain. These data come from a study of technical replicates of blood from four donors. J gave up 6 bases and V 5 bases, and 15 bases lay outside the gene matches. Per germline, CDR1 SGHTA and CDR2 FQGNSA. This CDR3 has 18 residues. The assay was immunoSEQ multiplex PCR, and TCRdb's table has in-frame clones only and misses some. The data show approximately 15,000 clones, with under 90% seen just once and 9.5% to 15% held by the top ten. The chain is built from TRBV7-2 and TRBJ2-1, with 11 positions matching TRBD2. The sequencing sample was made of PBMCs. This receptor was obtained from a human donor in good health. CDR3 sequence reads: CASSLRALAGDVGNEQFF. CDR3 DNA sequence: TGTGCCAGCAGCCTCCGAGCACTAGCGGGAGACGTAGGCAATGAGCAGTTCTTC. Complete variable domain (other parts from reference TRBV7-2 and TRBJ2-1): GAGVSQSPSNKVTEKGKDVELRCDPISGHTALYWYRQSLGQGLEFLIYFQGNSAPDKSGLPSDRFSAERTGGSVSTLTIQRTQQEDSAVYLCASSLRALAGDVGNEQFFGPGTRLTVL.